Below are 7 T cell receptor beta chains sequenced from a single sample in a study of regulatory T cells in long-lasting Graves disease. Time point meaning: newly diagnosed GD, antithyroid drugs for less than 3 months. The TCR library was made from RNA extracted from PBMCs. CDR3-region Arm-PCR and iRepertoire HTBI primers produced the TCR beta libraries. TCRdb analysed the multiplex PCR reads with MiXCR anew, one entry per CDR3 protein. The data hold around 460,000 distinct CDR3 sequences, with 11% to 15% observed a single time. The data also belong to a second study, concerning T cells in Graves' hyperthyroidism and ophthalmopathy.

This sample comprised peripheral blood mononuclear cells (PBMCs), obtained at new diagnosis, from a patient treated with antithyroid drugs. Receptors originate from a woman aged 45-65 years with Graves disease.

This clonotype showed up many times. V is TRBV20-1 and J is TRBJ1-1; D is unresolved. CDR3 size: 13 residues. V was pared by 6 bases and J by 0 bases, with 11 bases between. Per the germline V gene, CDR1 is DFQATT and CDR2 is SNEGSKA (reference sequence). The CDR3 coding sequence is TGCAGTGCCAGACCAGACTTGAACACTGAAGCTTTCTTT. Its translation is CSARPDLNTEAFF.

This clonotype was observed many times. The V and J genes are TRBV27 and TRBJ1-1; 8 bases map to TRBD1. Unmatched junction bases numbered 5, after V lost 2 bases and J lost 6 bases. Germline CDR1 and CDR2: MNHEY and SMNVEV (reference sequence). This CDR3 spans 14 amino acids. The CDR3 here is CASSLRDRRSEAFF. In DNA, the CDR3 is TGTGCCAGCAGTTTAAGGGACAGGAGATCTGAAGCTTTCTTT.

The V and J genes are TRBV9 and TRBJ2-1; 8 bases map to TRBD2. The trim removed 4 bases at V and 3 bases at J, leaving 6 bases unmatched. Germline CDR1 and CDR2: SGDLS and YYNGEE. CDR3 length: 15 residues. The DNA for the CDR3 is TGTGCCAGCAGCATGACTAGCGAGAACTACAATGAGCAGTTCTTC. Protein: CASSMTSENYNEQFF.

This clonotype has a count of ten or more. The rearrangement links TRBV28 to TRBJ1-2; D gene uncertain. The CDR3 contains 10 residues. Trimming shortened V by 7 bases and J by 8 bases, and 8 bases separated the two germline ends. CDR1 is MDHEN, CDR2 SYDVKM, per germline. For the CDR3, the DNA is TGTGCCAGCAAGAGTGGAGGCTACACCTTC. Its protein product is CASKSGGYTF.

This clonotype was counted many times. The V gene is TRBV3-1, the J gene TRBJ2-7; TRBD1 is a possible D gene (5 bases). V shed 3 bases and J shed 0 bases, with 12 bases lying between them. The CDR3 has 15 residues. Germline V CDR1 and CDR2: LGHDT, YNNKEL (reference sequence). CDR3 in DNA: TGTGCCAGCAGCCAGGACATCCAAAGCTCCTACGAGCAGTACTTC. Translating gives CASSQDIQSSYEQYF.

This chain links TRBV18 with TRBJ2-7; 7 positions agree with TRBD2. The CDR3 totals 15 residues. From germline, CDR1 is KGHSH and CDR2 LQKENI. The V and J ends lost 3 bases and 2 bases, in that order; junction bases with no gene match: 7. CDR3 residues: CASSPREGGTYEQYF. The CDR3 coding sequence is TGTGCCAGCTCACCCCGTGAGGGAGGGACCTACGAGCAGTACTTC.

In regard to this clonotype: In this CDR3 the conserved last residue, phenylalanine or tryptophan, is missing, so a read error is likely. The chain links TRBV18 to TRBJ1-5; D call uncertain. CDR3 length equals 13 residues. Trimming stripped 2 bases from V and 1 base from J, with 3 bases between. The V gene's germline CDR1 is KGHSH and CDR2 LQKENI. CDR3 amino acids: CASSPSSNQPQHL. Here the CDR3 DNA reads TGTGCCAGCTCACCATCCAGCAATCAGCCCCAGCATCTT.